The 20 T cell receptor beta chains listed next were all sequenced from one sample in a study of T-cell reconstitution after alpha-beta-depleted transplantation in children (dated by TCRdb to 2016 to 2017). Library creation used PCR. The reads were generated on an Illumina HiSeq 2500. To normalize quantification of the TCRbeta repertoire, the TCR libraries were built with molecular barcoding that relied on unique molecular identifiers. The public sequencing data were trimmed at Q25 with fastp and processed into clonotypes with MiXCR by TCRdb, which kept only in-frame beta chains. A single entry per CDR3 protein holds the most common genes and DNA from its merged rows. The sample table lists fewer than 200,000 distinct CDR3 sequences, more than 6.5% of them with a count of one. About 2.9% of the sample is held by the ten biggest clonotypes. The sample consisted of PBMCs from the stem cell graft donor, taken from the stem cell graft. These receptor sequences come from a human donor who donated a stem cell graft to a child with Wiskott-Aldrich syndrome.

This clonotype came up many times. The chain is built from TRBV6-5 and TRBJ2-7; a possible D gene is TRBD1 (5 bases). CDR1 and CDR2 (germline): MNHEY, SVGAGI. V was cut by 6 bases and J by 5 bases, with 11 bases left in between. The CDR3 contains 12 residues. DNA of the CDR3: TGTGCCAGCAGCAGGGTTCCTAACGAGCAGTACTTC. It is translated as CASSRVPNEQYF.

The rearrangement joins TRBV7-6 to TRBJ2-3, with D possibly being TRBD2 (6 bases). The CDR3 runs to 18 residues. V dropped 2 bases and J dropped 7 bases, with 25 bases sitting between them. Germline V gene lookup returns CDR1 SGHVS and CDR2 FNYEAQ. The CDR3 DNA is TGTGCCAGCAGCTTAAGGATGGGGCCTATCGGAGGGCGCAATACGCAGTATTTT. Translating it yields CASSLRMGPIGGRNTQYF.

The chain has TRBV12-3 or TRBV12-4 and TRBJ2-1, with D possibly being TRBD1 (6 bases). The CDR3 has 15 residues. With 2 bases removed from V and 5 bases from J, the gap between germline ends came to 13 bases. This chain's CDR3 is CASSLNVRTDNEQFF. In DNA, the CDR3 is TGTGCCAGCAGTTTAAATGTACGGACAGACAATGAGCAGTTCTTC.

This clonotype was picked up many times. The rearrangement links TRBV6-5 to TRBJ2-2; TRBD2 agrees at 7 bases. The CDR3 consists of 15 residues. With V trimmed by 2 bases and J by 3 bases, 3 bases remained unmatched. Germline assignment: CDR1 MNHEY and CDR2 SVGAGI. CDR3 in DNA: TGTGCCAGCAGTTACGAGACTAGCTACACCGGGGAGCTGTTTTTT. Translated, it gives CASSYETSYTGELFF.

This clonotype was counted ten times or more. The genes are TRBV20-1 and TRBJ1-5; a weak D match, TRBD1 (5 bases). The CDR3 sequence is 13 residues long. In germline, CDR1 is DFQATT, CDR2 SNEGSKA (reference sequence). With 4 bases removed from V and 7 bases from J, the gap between germline ends came to 14 bases. CDR3 region: CSAIPGGGQPQHF. The DNA for the CDR3 is TGCAGTGCTATCCCCGGGGGTGGGCAGCCCCAGCATTTT.

This clonotype was counted many times. The chain couples TRBV28 to TRBJ1-1, with a weak D call TRBD1 (5 bases). The V gene's germline CDR1 is MDHEN and CDR2 SYDVKM. This CDR3 contains 15 residues. The germline V and J ends were trimmed by 5 bases and 6 bases, with 19 bases remaining between them. The CDR3 DNA is TGTGCCAGCAGTCCCTACCAGGGTTTGAGCCCTGAAGCTTTCTTT. Its translation: CASSPYQGLSPEAFF. The full variable domain, rest sourced from reference TRBV28 and TRBJ1-1, is DVKVTQSSRYLVKRTGEKVFLECVQDMDHENMFWYRQDPGLGLRLIYFSYDVKMKEKGDIPEGYSVSREKKERFSLILESASTNQTSMYLCASSPYQGLSPEAFFGQGTRLTVV.

This chain connects TRBV7-6 to TRBJ2-1, with a weak D call TRBD2 (5 bases). The CDR3 has 15 residues. Germline V lookup: CDR1 SGHVS, CDR2 FNYEAQ. Trimming removed 1 base at V and 7 bases at J, with 14 bases between. The CDR3 sequence is CASSLVVGASNEQFF. The CDR3 DNA sequence: TGTGCCAGCAGCTTAGTAGTGGGAGCATCTAATGAGCAGTTCTTC.

This rearrangement joins TRBV20-1 to TRBJ2-4; possibly TRBD1 or TRBD2 for D (6 bases each). This CDR3 has 18 residues. The V and J ends lost 6 bases and 9 bases respectively, with 33 bases between them. CDR1 is DFQATT and CDR2 is SNEGSKA in the germline V gene (reference sequence). CDR3 coding DNA: TGCAGTGCCCCCCCAACCCGGGGGCAGGGTGAGTGGAATGGCATTCAGTACTTC. Its protein is CSAPPTRGQGEWNGIQYF.

This clonotype was detected many times. This chain links TRBV3-1 with TRBJ2-7; no reliable D call. From germline, CDR1 is LGHDT and CDR2 YNNKEL (reference sequence). The CDR3 covers 14 residues. The V end lost 1 base, the J end lost 2 bases, and 9 bases lay between the germline ends. The CDR3 DNA is TGTGCCAGCAGCCAAGTCGACGGCCCCTACGAGCAGTACTTC. Its protein is CASSQVDGPYEQYF.

In this sample, this clonotype turned up many times. V usage is TRBV2 and J usage is TRBJ2-7; 7 bases agree with TRBD1. Per the germline V gene, CDR1 is SNHLY and CDR2 is FYNNEI. V trimming: 6 bases; J trimming: 3 bases; junction bases outside the gene matches: 5. The CDR3 is 13 amino acids. CDR3 residues: CASRSTGSYEQYF. CDR3 coding DNA: TGTGCCAGCAGATCGACAGGGAGCTACGAGCAGTACTTC.

The chain couples TRBV2 to TRBJ2-2; TRBD1 matches at 9 bases. The CDR3 runs to 14 residues. CDR1 and CDR2 (germline): SNHLY, FYNNEI. J gave up 4 bases and V 6 bases, and 3 bases lay outside the gene matches. This CDR3 is CASSGTGPTGELFF. The CDR3 DNA follows: TGTGCCAGCAGCGGGACAGGGCCCACCGGGGAGCTGTTTTTT.

This clonotype came up a few times. V gene TRBV5-1 combines with J gene TRBJ2-5, with unresolved D. This CDR3 contains 12 residues. The V gene's germline CDR1 is SGHRS and CDR2 YFSETQ. The V end lost 7 bases, the J end lost 0 bases, and 7 bases lay between the germline ends. The CDR3 DNA reads as TGCGCCAGCCAGTCGGACCAAGAGACCCAGTACTTC. This codes for CASQSDQETQYF.

Many counts were recorded for this clonotype. This chain joins TRBV7-9 and TRBJ2-5, with 9 nucleotides matching TRBD1. The CDR3 runs to 17 residues. With V trimmed by 3 bases and J by 0 bases, 8 bases remained unmatched. CDR1 is SEHNR, CDR2 FQNEAQ, per germline (reference sequence). The CDR3 is CASSLRTGDYYQETQYF. The CDR3 DNA sequence: TGTGCCAGCAGCTTGCGGACAGGGGACTATTACCAAGAGACCCAGTACTTC.

This clonotype occurred many times. The chain combines TRBV12-5 with TRBJ2-1; 9 bases are a match to TRBD2. V trimming: 1 base; J trimming: 7 bases; junction bases outside the gene matches: 26. Looked up from germline, CDR1 is LGHNT and CDR2 is FRNRAP. The CDR3 totals 22 residues. CDR3 coding DNA: TGTGCTAGTGGTTTGGACCCTCTTCTAGCGGGGCTCCATAGTTGGAAAAGTAATGAGCAGTTCTTC. Amino acid sequence: CASGLDPLLAGLHSWKSNEQFF.

The table lists this clonotype with many counts. This rearrangement joins TRBV20-1 to TRBJ1-2; D may be TRBD1 (5 bases). This CDR3 is built from 14 residues. Germline CDR1 reads DFQATT; CDR2 reads SNEGSKA (reference sequence). V lost 6 bases and J lost 4, with 18 bases in between. CDR3 loop: CSAPGEAGGYGYTF. The CDR3 nucleotides read TGCAGTGCCCCCGGAGAGGCCGGGGGCTATGGCTACACCTTC.

The table lists this clonotype with many counts. The V gene is TRBV7-2, the J gene TRBJ1-1; 7 bases agree with TRBD1. V lost 0 bases and J lost 4; bases outside the gene matches: 8. Looked up from germline, CDR1 is SGHTA and CDR2 is FQGNSA. The CDR3 runs 16 residues. The CDR3 nucleotides read TGTGCCAGCAGCTTAGCTGACAGGGATGAGGTCACTGAAGCTTTCTTT. Translation gives CASSLADRDEVTEAFF.

This clonotype was counted at least ten times. The chain is built from TRBV12-3 or TRBV12-4 and TRBJ2-3; 8 nucleotides align to TRBD2. V shed 10 bases, J shed 2 bases, and the junction held 11 bases outside the gene matches. The CDR3 totals 15 residues. For the CDR3, the DNA is TGTGCCACCACATTGCTTAGCGGGGTCACAGATACGCAGTATTTT. Protein: CATTLLSGVTDTQYF.

In this sample, this clonotype turned up a few times. The chain employs TRBV12-3 or TRBV12-4 and TRBJ2-2; 13 nucleotides align to TRBD2. The CDR3 spans 20 residues. J was trimmed by 4 bases and V by 3 bases; bases with no gene match: 14. CDR3 nucleotides: TGTGCCAGCAGTTTTGCTTCCATGGGACTAGCGGGATCTAGCACCGGGGAGCTGTTTTTT. Its protein is CASSFASMGLAGSSTGELFF.

The sample holds many counts of this clonotype. This rearrangement joins TRBV7-9 to TRBJ1-1; D is undetermined. The V and J ends lost 1 base and 1 base respectively, with 7 bases between them. Germline CDR1 and CDR2: SEHNR and FQNEAQ (reference sequence). CDR3 length: 14 amino acids. CDR3 nucleotide sequence: TGTGCCAGCAGCTTAGTAACCGCGAACACTGAAGCTTTCTTT. The encoded protein is CASSLVTANTEAFF.

This clonotype was found many times. V is TRBV5-1 and J is TRBJ2-7, with D possibly matching TRBD1 (6 bases). Germline assignment: CDR1 SGHRS and CDR2 YFSETQ. CDR3 length: 14 residues. V gave up 3 bases and J gave up 1 base, with 11 bases separating them. CDR3 DNA: TGCGCCAGCAGCTCCGGACAGAAATCCTACGAGCAGTACTTC. Its protein product is CASSSGQKSYEQYF.